This TCR beta chain was identified during a study of blood T cell repertoires in COVID-19. Looking at the study overall: Samples taken during acute and convalescent COVID-19 were collected in the United States, Italy and Spain. PBMCs, B-cell-depleted T cells, or T cells provided the cDNA or gDNA that made up the material.

Seattle researchers signed up patients amid active infection and tracked them longitudinally. This clone has a single count. Original analysis: The authors estimated nucleated cell counts from reference gene primer amplification. TCRdb's copy holds only in-frame clones and misses some; the assay was immunoSEQ multiplex PCR. That table gives V, J and clone size, and the DNA gave D and trimming. Here the sample spans 300,000 to 350,000 clones, about 90% being singletons. The V end was cut by 3 bases, the J end by 2 bases, with 7 bases between. There are 13 residues in the CDR3. Germline assignment: CDR1 SGHVS and CDR2 FNYEAQ.

The V call is TRBV7-6, the J call TRBJ2-5; D gene uncertain. The TCR sequence derives from a woman in her 70s with COVID-19, enrolled during active disease. The sequenced material came from peripheral blood. Here the CDR3 reads CASSFSRQETQYF. CDR3 sequence (DNA): TGTGCCAGCAGCTTCTCCCGGCAAGAGACCCAGTACTTC.